The sequence of this T cell receptor beta chain was determined in a study of beta chain features in type 1 diabetes. Across the study: Age, gender, cell numbers and subset yield matched between patients and controls. Regarding the study as a whole: Individuals with type 1 diabetes displayed fewer insertions and more deletions at VDJ junctions. In all four CD4+ subsets, TCRB CDR3 length was significantly, moderately reduced in type 1 diabetes.

This clone was observed a handful of times. Its antigen is undetermined. Sequencing targeted expressed TCRB transcripts, as all isolated RNA had been reverse transcribed. Data came from immunoSEQ multiplex PCR; TCRdb stores just in-frame clones and leaves some out. In the table there are 640,000 or so clones, around an eighth of which are singletons. Every participating donor gave one draw, a heparinised blood sample averaging about 100 mL. Sorting that relied on CD45RO/CCR7/CD25/CD127/CD95/CD27 yielded CD4+ naive, central memory, regulatory and stem cell-like memory cells. This CDR3 is built from 13 residues. Germline CDR1 reads GTSNPN; CDR2 reads SVGIG (reference sequence). V trimming: 5 bases; J trimming: 1 base; junction bases outside the gene matches: 4.

Input material: naive CD4+ T cells from blood. The rearrangement uses TRBV30 and TRBJ1-1, with 7 nucleotides matching TRBD1. The sequence derives from a man in his late teens or twenties with type 1 diabetes. The CDR3 DNA reads TGTGCCTGGGCGGGACAGCAGAACACTGAAGCTTTCTTT. Its protein is CAWAGQQNTEAFF.